The 19 T cell receptor beta chains below all came from one sample that was sequenced in a study of blood T cell repertoires in COVID-19. Data came from immunoSEQ multiplex PCR; TCRdb stores just in-frame clones and leaves some out. This sample has roughly 59,000 clones, with roughly four fifths found just once. Specimen: peripheral blood. These receptors all come from a human donor in a cohort sampled during active COVID-19.

This chain uses TRBV6-1 with TRBJ2-7; possible D gene TRBD1, 5 bases. Germline lookup yields CDR1 MNHNS and CDR2 SASEGT. Trimming removed 3 bases at V and 3 bases at J, with 18 bases between. This CDR3 is built from 16 residues. In DNA form, the CDR3 reads TGTGCCAGCAGTGATAGGAGAGTAGGACATCACTACGAGCAGTACTTC. It yields the protein CASSDRRVGHHYEQYF.

The genes are TRBV11-1 and TRBJ2-3; 14 bases fit TRBD2. The CDR3 length is 15 residues. V lost 5 bases, J lost 6 bases, and 4 bases stayed unmatched. Germline lookup yields CDR1 SGHAT and CDR2 FQDESV (reference sequence). As DNA, the CDR3 is TGTGCCAGCAGCCCTCGGACTAGCGGGAGGGATACGCAGTATTTT. Protein: CASSPRTSGRDTQYF.

The rearrangement uses TRBV28 and TRBJ2-7, with D hard to call. The V end lost 6 bases, the J end lost 3 bases, and 15 bases lay between the germline ends. The CDR3 consists of 14 residues. The germline CDR1 and CDR2 sequences are MDHEN and SYDVKM. CDR3 sequence reads: CASSSLLNYYEQYF. The CDR3 coding sequence is TGTGCCAGCAGCTCTTTACTCAACTACTACGAGCAGTACTTC.

This clone was picked up a small number of times. The rearrangement joins TRBV6-5 to TRBJ1-4; D remains unclear. This CDR3 has 15 amino acids. Germline V gene data show CDR1 as MNHEY and CDR2 as SVGAGI. V lost 4 bases, J lost 8 bases, and 17 bases lay in between. This chain's CDR3 is CASSSRARRGEKLFF. The CDR3 DNA follows: TGTGCCAGCAGTTCCCGGGCCCGTAGAGGGGAAAAACTGTTTTTT.

The rearrangement joins TRBV9 to TRBJ2-1; 9 bases align to TRBD2. V lost 0 bases, J lost 1 base, and 5 bases stayed unmatched. Germline CDR1 is SGDLS and CDR2 is YYNGEE. The CDR3 runs 17 residues. The DNA of the CDR3 is TGTGCCAGCAGCGTAGGCGGCGGGAGGGATTCCTACAATGAGCAGTTCTTC. Protein sequence: CASSVGGGRDSYNEQFF.

The genes are TRBV7-2 and TRBJ1-1, with 7 nucleotides matching TRBD1. V was pared by 5 bases and J by 6 bases, with 6 bases of the junction left unmatched. Germline CDR1 SGHTA, CDR2 FQGNSA. CDR3 length: 13 amino acids. In DNA form, the CDR3 reads TGTGCCAGCAGCCGACAGGGACGGGCTGAAGCTTTCTTT. Amino acid sequence: CASSRQGRAEAFF.

This rearrangement joins TRBV4-3 to TRBJ2-5; D gene uncertain. Looked up from germline, CDR1 is LGHNA and CDR2 is YSLEER. Between the trimmed V and J ends, which lost 0 bases and 4 bases, there was a span of 6 bases. This CDR3 is 13 amino acids long. CDR3 sequence (DNA): TGCGCCAGCAGCCAAGATCCTCGAGAGACCCAGTACTTC. This codes for CASSQDPRETQYF.

The chain has TRBV7-2 and TRBJ2-3; D is possibly TRBD2 (5 bases). This CDR3 contains 13 residues. Germline CDR1 reads SGHTA; CDR2 reads FQGNSA. The V and J ends lost 3 bases and 5 bases respectively, with 9 bases between them. The CDR3 region has the DNA TGTGCCAGCAGCTTGCTAGCCCGAGATACGCAGTATTTT. Residues: CASSLLARDTQYF.

The rearrangement uses TRBV7-2 and TRBJ2-7; TRBD2 might be the D (6 bases). The CDR3 is 19 residues long. Germline V CDR1 and CDR2: SGHTA, FQGNSA. Trimming stripped 1 base from V and 0 bases from J, with 22 bases between. The CDR3 DNA reads TGTGCCAGCAGCTTAGAGGGCGCAGGGATCGGGACTTCCTCCTACGAGCAGTACTTC. The encoded protein is CASSLEGAGIGTSSYEQYF. Full variable domain (missing parts from reference TRBV7-2 and TRBJ2-7): GAGVSQSPSNKVTEKGKDVELRCDPISGHTALYWYRQSLGQGLEFLIYFQGNSAPDKSGLPSDRFSAERTGGSVSTLTIQRTQQEDSAVYLCASSLEGAGIGTSSYEQYFGPGTRLTVT.

The chain couples TRBV10-3 to TRBJ2-2, with a tentative D call TRBD1 (5 bases). The CDR3 length is 13 residues. Between the trimmed V and J ends, which lost 3 bases and 3 bases, there was a span of 5 bases. Germline CDR1 is ENHRY and CDR2 is SYGVKD. The CDR3 loop reads CAISDRDTGELFF. The CDR3 nucleotides are TGTGCCATCAGTGACAGGGACACCGGGGAGCTGTTTTTT.

The J gene is TRBJ2-3, the V gene TRBV9; 8 bases map to TRBD2. After removal of 3 bases from V and 0 bases from J, the junction contained 9 bases not matched to a gene. Germline V gives CDR1 SGDLS, CDR2 YYNGEE. The CDR3 length is 17 residues. In nucleotides, the CDR3 is TGTGCCAGCAGCGCCAATCCACGGGAGGGTAGCACAGATACGCAGTATTTT. Amino acid sequence: CASSANPREGSTDTQYF.

The chain is built from TRBV2 and TRBJ2-7, with 7 positions matching TRBD1. The junction had 13 bases not matched to a gene; V was cut back by 6 bases and J by 2 bases. The CDR3 totals 16 residues. Germline V CDR1 and CDR2: SNHLY, FYNNEI. CDR3 in DNA: TGTGCCAGCAGAATAGTTGACAGGGAGCGAACCTACGAGCAGTACTTC. The encoded protein is CASRIVDRERTYEQYF.

This sequence joins TRBV29-1 and TRBJ2-1, with TRBD2 matching 9 bases. Germline V CDR1 and CDR2: SQVTM, ANQGSEA. The CDR3 is 13 amino acids. V shed 5 bases and J 8 bases; nucleotides not matched to a gene: 7. CDR3: CSVTAGGPYEQFF. CDR3 bases: TGCAGCGTTACGGCGGGAGGGCCCTATGAGCAGTTCTTC.

The V gene is TRBV7-9, the J gene TRBJ2-1; 12 nucleotides match TRBD1. The CDR3 covers 16 residues. Losses at the gene ends were 4 bases for V and 9 bases for J; bases not matched to a gene: 10. Germline loops: CDR1 SEHNR, CDR2 FQNEAQ (reference sequence). CDR3 sequence reads: CASSSAGGQGAGEQFF. The CDR3 nucleotides are TGTGCCAGCAGCTCAGCCGGGGGACAGGGGGCTGGTGAGCAGTTCTTC. Supplemented by reference TRBV7-9 and TRBJ2-1, the full variable domain reads DTGVSQNPRHKITKRGQNVTFRCDPISEHNRLYWYRQTLGQGPEFLTYFQNEAQLEKSRLLSDRFSAERPKGSFSTLEIQRTEQGDSAMYLCASSSAGGQGAGEQFFGPGTRLTVL.

The chain recombines TRBV24-1 with TRBJ2-1; D is unresolved. From germline, CDR1 is KGHDR and CDR2 SFDVKD. This CDR3 has 13 amino acids. The ends were cut back, 1 base at V and 9 bases at J, with 9 bases in the middle. CDR3 DNA sequence: TGTGCCACCAGTGATTTAAAGTACGGTGAGCAGTTCTTC. Translated, it gives CATSDLKYGEQFF.

The chain carries TRBV7-9 and TRBJ2-7; TRBD2 might be the D (5 bases). The CDR3 sequence is 12 residues long. V was pared by 5 bases and J by 4 bases, with 9 bases between. CDR1 SEHNR and CDR2 FQNEAQ come from the germline V gene (reference sequence). The CDR3 DNA sequence: TGTGCCAGCAGCCCGGTAGCGTACGAGCAGTACTTC. Amino acids: CASSPVAYEQYF.

The chain carries TRBV28 and TRBJ1-2; D remains ambiguous. Trimming left V 6 bases short and J 11 bases short, with 22 bases between. Germline V CDR1 and CDR2: MDHEN, SYDVKM. The CDR3 extends over 14 amino acids. In DNA, the CDR3 is TGTGCCAGCAGCTTTGCTATCGTTCTGATCGGGTACACCTTC. Translating it yields CASSFAIVLIGYTF.

CDR3 bases: TGTGCCAGCAGTCCCCCCGGCGTCCTGACTTTC. Translation gives CASSPPGVLTF. V is TRBV6-5 and J is TRBJ2-6; D uncertain. The CDR3 is 11 amino acids. Trimming took 5 bases from V and 12 from J, leaving 8 bases between them. The germline V gene encodes CDR1 MNHEY and CDR2 SVGAGI.

The V call is TRBV7-9, the J call TRBJ2-7, with a weak D call TRBD1 (6 bases). This CDR3 has 13 residues. Germline V gene lookup returns CDR1 SEHNR and CDR2 FQNEAQ (reference sequence). V shed 5 bases and J shed 3 bases, with 11 bases lying between them. Here the CDR3 DNA reads TGTGCCAGCAGCACCGGACAGAACTACGAGCAGTACTTC. Residues: CASSTGQNYEQYF.